This T cell receptor beta chain was captured by sequencing in a study of blood T cell repertoires in COVID-19. Using immunoSEQ multiplex PCR, the repertoire was profiled, and TCRdb retains in-frame clones only, with some absent. The sample shows under 350,000 clones, about 85% of them seen only once. The germline V gene encodes CDR1 PRHDT and CDR2 FYEKMQ (reference sequence). Deletions cut 4 bases from V and 5 bases from J, with 14 bases between. CDR3 length: 15 amino acids. Sequenced input: peripheral blood. The clonotype comes from a human donor in a cohort sampled during active COVID-19. The chain combines TRBV13 with TRBJ2-2, with D perhaps TRBD2 (5 bases). CDR3 in DNA: TGTGCCAGCAGCTCCGGTAACGGGAAAACCGGGGAGCTGTTTTTT. Translated, it gives CASSSGNGKTGELFF.